This T cell receptor beta chain is drawn from a study of blood T cells in healthy people across ages. A J-beta primer mix and a sample-barcoded 5' primer were used in a second PCR of roughly 6 to 11 cycles. TCRdb reanalysed the 5' RACE reads using MiXCR and keeps one entry per CDR3 protein. The table has 1.5 million to 2 million distinct CDR3 sequences, 25% to 30% seen once. CDR1 DFQATT and CDR2 SNEGSKA come from the germline V gene (reference sequence). The CDR3 runs 17 residues. This clonotype originated in a woman under 40 in good health. Sequenced: blood. V usage is TRBV20-1 and J usage is TRBJ2-7; 7 positions match TRBD2. Gene TRBJ2-5 matches the end of the DNA better, so the J call may be wrong. The CDR3 loop is CSASERGLAEYLETQYF. The DNA for the CDR3 is TGCAGTGCTAGTGAACGGGGTCTAGCGGAATACCTAGAGACCCAGTACTTC.